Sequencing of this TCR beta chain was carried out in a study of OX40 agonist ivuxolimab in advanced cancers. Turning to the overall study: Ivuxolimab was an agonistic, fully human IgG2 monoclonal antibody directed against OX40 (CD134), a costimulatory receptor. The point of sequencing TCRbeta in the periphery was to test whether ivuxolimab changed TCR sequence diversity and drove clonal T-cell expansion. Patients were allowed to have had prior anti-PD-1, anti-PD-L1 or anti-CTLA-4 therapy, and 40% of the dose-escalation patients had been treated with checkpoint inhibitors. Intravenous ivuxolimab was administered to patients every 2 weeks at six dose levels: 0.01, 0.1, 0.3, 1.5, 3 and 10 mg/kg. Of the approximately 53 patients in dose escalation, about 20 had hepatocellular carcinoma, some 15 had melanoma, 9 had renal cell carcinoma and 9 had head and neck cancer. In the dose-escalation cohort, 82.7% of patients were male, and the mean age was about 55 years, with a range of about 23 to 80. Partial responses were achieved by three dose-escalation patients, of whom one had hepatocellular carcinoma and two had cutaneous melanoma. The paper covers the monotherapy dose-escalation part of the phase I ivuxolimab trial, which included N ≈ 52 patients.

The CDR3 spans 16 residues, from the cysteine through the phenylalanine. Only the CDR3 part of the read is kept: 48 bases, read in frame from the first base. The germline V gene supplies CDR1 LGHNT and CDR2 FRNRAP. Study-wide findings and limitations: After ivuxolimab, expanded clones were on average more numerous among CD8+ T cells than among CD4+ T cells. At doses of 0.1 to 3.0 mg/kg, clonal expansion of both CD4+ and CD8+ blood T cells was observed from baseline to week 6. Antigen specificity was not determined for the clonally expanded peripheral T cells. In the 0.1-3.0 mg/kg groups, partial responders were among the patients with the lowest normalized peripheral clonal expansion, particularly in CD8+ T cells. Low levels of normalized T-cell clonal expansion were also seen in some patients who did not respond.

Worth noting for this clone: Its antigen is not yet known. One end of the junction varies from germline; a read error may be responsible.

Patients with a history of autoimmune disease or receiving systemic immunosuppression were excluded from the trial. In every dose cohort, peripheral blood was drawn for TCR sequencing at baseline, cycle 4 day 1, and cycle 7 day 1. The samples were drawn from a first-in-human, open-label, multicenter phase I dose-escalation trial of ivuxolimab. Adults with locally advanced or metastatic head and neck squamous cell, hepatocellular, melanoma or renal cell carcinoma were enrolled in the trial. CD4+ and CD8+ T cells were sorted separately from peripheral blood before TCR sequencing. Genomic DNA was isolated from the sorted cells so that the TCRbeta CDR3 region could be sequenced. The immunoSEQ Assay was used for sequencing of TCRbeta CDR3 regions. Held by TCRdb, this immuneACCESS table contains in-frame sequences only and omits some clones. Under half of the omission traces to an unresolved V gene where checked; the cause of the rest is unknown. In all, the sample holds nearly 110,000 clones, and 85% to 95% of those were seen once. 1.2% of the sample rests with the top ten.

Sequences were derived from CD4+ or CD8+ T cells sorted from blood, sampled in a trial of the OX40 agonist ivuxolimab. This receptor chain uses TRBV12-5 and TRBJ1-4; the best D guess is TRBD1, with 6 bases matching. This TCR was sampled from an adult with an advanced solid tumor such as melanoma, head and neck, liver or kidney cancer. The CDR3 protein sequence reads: CASGLTGLAPNERLFF. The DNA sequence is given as TGTGCTAGTGGTTTGACAGGGTTAGCCCCGAATGAAAGACTGTTTTTT.